Below, 9 T cell receptor beta chains from the same sample are listed, as sequenced in a study of CD8 T cells in ankylosing spondylitis. Study results and caveats: What appeared characteristic of ankylosing spondylitis blood was a TCR beta motif of eight highly homologous variants.

TCRdb re-analysed the 5' RACE reads in MiXCR, keeping a single row per CDR3 protein. The sample records around 770,000 distinct CDR3 sequences, about 11% being singletons. These receptors' targets are unknown. The sample comprised blood, either unsorted or a sorted T cell fraction (not recorded which). The receptor set was obtained from a male donor with ankylosing spondylitis.

This clonotype was counted many times. The chain uses TRBV14 and TRBJ2-3; maybe TRBD2 (6 bases). The CDR3 is 17 amino acids. V was pared by 0 bases and J by 1 base, with 14 bases between. Germline CDR1 and CDR2: SGHDN and FVKESK. The CDR3 region has the DNA TGTGCCAGCAGCCAAGATAGGAGGGGCGCCGGCACAGATACGCAGTATTTT. This gives the protein CASSQDRRGAGTDTQYF.

The chain carries TRBV20-1 and TRBJ1-5; a possible D gene is TRBD1 (6 bases). The V gene's germline CDR1 is DFQATT and CDR2 SNEGSKA (reference sequence). The CDR3 contains 14 residues. V dropped 0 bases and J dropped 8 bases, with 14 bases sitting between them. For the CDR3, the DNA is TGCAGTGCTAGAGATTTGACAGGCGGGGAGCCCCAGCATTTT. It codes for CSARDLTGGEPQHF.

This chain joins TRBV20-1 and TRBJ1-1; maybe TRBD1 (5 bases). The length of the CDR3 is 15 residues. V lost 1 base and J 4 bases, leaving 16 bases between the germline ends. Germline V CDR1 and CDR2: DFQATT, SNEGSKA (reference sequence). The CDR3 loop reads CSARVHPGGSTEAFF. The CDR3, as DNA: TGCAGTGCTAGAGTCCACCCCGGGGGTAGCACTGAAGCTTTCTTT.

The V and J genes are TRBV20-1 and TRBJ1-4, with 7 bases fitting TRBD1. Losses at the gene ends were 6 bases for V and 7 bases for J; bases not matched to a gene: 5. This CDR3 has 12 residues. Germline V gene lookup returns CDR1 DFQATT and CDR2 SNEGSKA (reference sequence). The chain's CDR3 is CSALRDSEKLFF. The CDR3 DNA sequence: TGCAGTGCCCTCCGGGACAGTGAAAAACTGTTTTTT.

This clonotype was recorded a few times. One end of the junction varies from germline; a read error may be responsible. This chain joins TRBV7-2 and TRBJ1-2, with a tentative D call TRBD1 (5 bases). In germline, CDR1 is SGHTA, CDR2 FQGNSA. The CDR3 loop spans 14 amino acids. The DNA of the CDR3 is TGCGCCAGCAGCCCCTCTGGGACGGCCTATGGCTACACCTTC. This sequence encodes CASSPSGTAYGYTF.

The V and J genes are TRBV28 and TRBJ2-3; TRBD1 is a possible D gene (6 bases). Trimming took off 7 bases at V and 6 bases at J, with 20 bases between the two ends. The CDR3 loop spans 15 amino acids. Germline values: CDR1 MDHEN, CDR2 SYDVKM. The CDR3 DNA is TGTGCCAGCATTGAAGACAGGACGGACGTGGATACGCAGTATTTT. Amino acid sequence: CASIEDRTDVDTQYF.

The chain couples TRBV20-1 to TRBJ2-1, with D unresolved. Looked up from germline, CDR1 is DFQATT and CDR2 is SNEGSKA (reference sequence). Trimming stripped 2 bases from V and 4 bases from J, with 6 bases between. The CDR3 is 12 residues long. CDR3 in amino acids: CSARIRYNEQFF. CDR3 sequence (DNA): TGCAGTGCTAGAATACGGTACAATGAGCAGTTCTTC.

This clonotype appeared many times. V gene TRBV7-2 combines with J gene TRBJ2-3; D unresolved. CDR1 SGHTA and CDR2 FQGNSA come from the germline V gene. The V and J ends lost 5 bases and 2 bases respectively, with 5 bases between them. CDR3 length: 12 amino acids. The CDR3 here is CASSTDTDTQYF. CDR3 in DNA: TGTGCCAGCAGCACCGACACAGATACGCAGTATTTT.

This clonotype was seen more than once but under ten times. This sequence joins TRBV9 and TRBJ2-5, with a tentative D call TRBD2 (5 bases). CDR3 length: 21 residues. CDR1 and CDR2 (germline): SGDLS, YYNGEE. Trimming left V 0 bases short and J 0 bases short, with 27 bases between. The CDR3 here is CASSVGPLAQSIGEHQETQYF. The DNA for the CDR3 is TGTGCCAGCAGCGTAGGTCCCTTGGCCCAATCCATTGGGGAGCACCAAGAGACCCAGTACTTC.